This passage covers 22 T cell receptor beta chains from one sample sequenced in a study of blood T cells in healthy people across ages. A second PCR of about 6 to 11 cycles used a sample-barcoded 5' primer and a J-beta primer mix. TCRdb reprocessed the 5' RACE reads via MiXCR and lists one record per CDR3 protein. The sample lists about 570,000 distinct CDR3 sequences, 27% seen once, with about a fifth in the top ten. Sequenced: blood. The receptors originated from a woman in her seventies in good health.

J is TRBJ2-3 and V is TRBV7-2, with 9 bases identical to TRBD1. J gave up 5 bases and V 2 bases, and 8 bases lay outside the gene matches. Germline-derived CDR1 and CDR2 are SGHTA and FQGNSA. CDR3 length: 16 amino acids. In nucleotides, the CDR3 is TGTGCCAGCAGCTTATGGAACAGGGGGCAGGTAGATACGCAGTATTTT. This gives the protein CASSLWNRGQVDTQYF.

The genes are TRBV29-1 and TRBJ2-3, with D possibly being TRBD1 (5 bases). The V gene's germline CDR1 is SQVTM and CDR2 ANQGSEA. The germline V and J ends were trimmed by 8 bases and 5 bases, with 17 bases remaining between them. This CDR3 region has 13 residues. The CDR3 here is CSMARAFGDTQYF. The CDR3 DNA reads as TGCAGCATGGCCAGGGCGTTTGGAGATACGCAGTATTTT.

The V gene is TRBV29-1, the J gene TRBJ2-3; 8 bases map to TRBD1. The CDR3 spans 16 residues. Germline V gives CDR1 SQVTM, CDR2 ANQGSEA. With 0 bases clipped from V and 2 bases from J, the junction kept 7 bases outside the gene matches. The CDR3 sequence: CSVEDGGRGLTDTQYF. In DNA, the CDR3 is TGCAGCGTTGAAGATGGCGGCAGGGGGCTCACAGATACGCAGTATTTT.

This clonotype was detected a few times. Sequence at one end of the junction differs from germline and may be a read error. The V and J genes are TRBV29-1 and TRBJ2-7; no reliable D call. The length of the CDR3 is 12 residues. Germline loops: CDR1 SQVTM, CDR2 ANQGSEA. For the CDR3, the DNA is TGCAGCGTTTGGCAGAGGCCTAATGAGCAGTCCTTC. This gives the protein CSVWQRPNEQSF.

V gene TRBV20-1 combines with J gene TRBJ1-6; TRBD1 matches at 8 bases. The V and J ends lost 4 bases and 7 bases, in that order; junction bases with no gene match: 12. The CDR3 covers 16 residues. Germline V gene data show CDR1 as DFQATT and CDR2 as SNEGSKA (reference sequence). This chain's CDR3 is CSATTQVTGANSPLHF. The CDR3 coding sequence is TGCAGTGCTACCACCCAGGTGACAGGGGCCAATTCACCCCTCCACTTT.

In this sample, this clonotype turned up a few times. The V gene is TRBV21-1, the J gene TRBJ1-4; TRBD1, the table's D call, was not compared with the DNA. TRBV21-1 is designated a pseudogene. The CDR3 is made up of 15 amino acids. The DNA of the CDR3 is TGTGCCAGCAGGGGACAGGGTTGGCGGAATGAAAAACTGTTTTTT. Translation gives CASRGQGWRNEKLFF.

The V gene is TRBV7-6, the J gene TRBJ2-5; 15 bases agree with TRBD2. This CDR3 is 19 amino acids long. V dropped 0 bases and J dropped 9; count of bases not matched to a gene: 14. Germline lookup yields CDR1 SGHVS and CDR2 FNYEAQ. As DNA, the CDR3 is TGTGCCAGCAGCTTAGCCGGACTAGCGGGGGGGCACCGGGTTATGGCCCAGTACTTC. Encoded protein: CASSLAGLAGGHRVMAQYF.

This clonotype was seen a handful of times. V and J are TRBV12-3 or TRBV12-4 and TRBJ2-5, with 14 positions matching TRBD2. The V segment lost 3 bases and the J segment 5 bases; nucleotides outside the gene matches: 8. The CDR3 has 17 residues. DNA for the CDR3: TGTGCCAGCAGTTTTGGCTCGACTAGCGGGGGGGTGGAGACCCAGTACTTC. Encoded protein: CASSFGSTSGGVETQYF.

The V gene is TRBV12-3 or TRBV12-4, the J gene TRBJ2-1; D perhaps matches TRBD2 (7 bases). This CDR3 is built from 16 residues. Trimming pared 6 bases from V and 7 bases from J, leaving 22 bases between. The CDR3 sequence: CASSTQAGANGNEQFF. In DNA, the CDR3 is TGTGCCAGCAGCACTCAGGCGGGGGCAAATGGGAATGAGCAGTTCTTC.

J is TRBJ1-1 and V is TRBV24-1, with D perhaps TRBD1 (5 bases). Trimming removed 4 bases from V and 4 bases from J, with 12 bases in between. This CDR3 has 14 amino acids. Per the germline V gene, CDR1 is KGHDR and CDR2 is SFDVKD. The CDR3 nucleotides read TGTGCCACCAGTGACCCGGGTGGGGGCACTGAAGCTTTCTTT. It yields the protein CATSDPGGGTEAFF.

The chain uses TRBV6-1 and TRBJ2-1; unclear D gene. Germline V gives CDR1 MNHNS, CDR2 SASEGT. V dropped 5 bases and J dropped 7 bases, with 24 bases sitting between them. The CDR3 spans 17 residues. CDR3 sequence: CASSPLGSPIGMNEQFF. DNA of the CDR3: TGTGCCAGCAGTCCCCTCGGGTCCCCAATTGGAATGAATGAGCAGTTCTTC.

This sequence joins TRBV25-1 and TRBJ2-2, with TRBD1 as a possible D gene (5 bases). CDR1 is MGHDK, CDR2 SYGVNS, per germline. V was cut by 6 bases and J by 4 bases, with 9 bases left in between. The CDR3 extends over 13 amino acids. The CDR3 nucleotides are TGTGCCAGCAGCAGGGTGGCCACCGGGGAGCTGTTTTTT. Its protein is CASSRVATGELFF.

In its sample, this clonotype was seen many times. J is TRBJ2-5 and V is TRBV5-1, with 7 positions matching TRBD1. The CDR3 extends over 14 amino acids. Germline CDR1 and CDR2: SGHRS and YFSETQ. Trimming took 3 bases from V and 1 from J; bases not matched to a gene: 3. CDR3 sequence reads: CASSSGQTQETQYF. The CDR3 DNA reads TGCGCCAGCAGCTCGGGACAGACCCAAGAGACCCAGTACTTC.

This clonotype was counted between two and nine times. The junction departs from the called germline gene at one end, perhaps through a read error. The chain recombines TRBV6-2 or TRBV6-3 with TRBJ2-5, with 9 positions matching TRBD1. This CDR3 region has 16 residues. The V gene's germline CDR1 is MNHEY and CDR2 SVGEGT. CDR3 DNA sequence: TGTGCCAGCAGCCCACCTGGGACAGGGAACGAAGAGGCCCAGTACTTC. Protein product: CASSPPGTGNEEAQYF.

The rearrangement links TRBV20-1 to TRBJ1-1, with D unresolved. The CDR3 length is 15 residues. Germline V gene data show CDR1 as DFQATT and CDR2 as SNEGSKA (reference sequence). Trimming cost V 3 bases and J 4 bases, with 18 bases left between them. DNA of the CDR3: TGCAGTGCTAGTGCCCCGTCCCTGGGGAGCACTGAAGCTTTCTTT. Translated: CSASAPSLGSTEAFF.

This clonotype was counted at least ten times. This chain connects TRBV7-9 to TRBJ2-6; D gene uncertain. Trimming cost V 9 bases and J 0 bases, with 9 bases left between them. Germline CDR1 SEHNR, CDR2 FQNEAQ (reference sequence). The length of the CDR3 is 14 residues. The CDR3 loop is CASSLNSGANVLTF. CDR3 nucleotides: TGTGCCAGTAGCCTAAACTCTGGGGCCAACGTCCTGACTTTC.

This clonotype is a singleton in its sample. The V and J genes are TRBV18 and TRBJ2-2, with a weak D call TRBD2 (6 bases). CDR1 and CDR2 from the germline V gene are KGHSH and LQKENI. The CDR3 spans 15 residues. Trimming removed 7 bases from V and 2 bases from J, with 14 bases in between. CDR3 bases: TGTGCCAGCTTTGGGGGACTCGTAAACACCGGGGAGCTGTTTTTT. It is translated as CASFGGLVNTGELFF.

Ten or more counts support this clonotype. J is TRBJ2-3 and V is TRBV18, with D perhaps TRBD2 (6 bases). Germline V gene sequence: CDR1 KGHSH, CDR2 LQKENI. Trimming left V 3 bases short and J 2 bases short, with 9 bases between. The CDR3 sequence is 14 residues long. In DNA, the CDR3 is TGTGCCAGCTCACCCGGGGGTACCACAGATACGCAGTATTTT. It translates to CASSPGGTTDTQYF.

This clonotype came up a few times. The chain carries TRBV7-9 and TRBJ2-2; 10 bases map to TRBD1. The CDR3 consists of 16 residues. Unmatched junction bases numbered 5, after V lost 7 bases and J lost 0 bases. CDR1 and CDR2 (germline): SEHNR, FQNEAQ (reference sequence). In DNA, the CDR3 is TGTGCCAGCACCGTAGGGACAGGGGCGAACACCGGGGAGCTGTTTTTT. It codes for CASTVGTGANTGELFF.

This clonotype was counted only a few times. The rearrangement links TRBV20-1 to TRBJ1-5; no reliable D call. Trimming removed 0 bases from V and 7 bases from J, with 16 bases in between. Germline values: CDR1 DFQATT, CDR2 SNEGSKA (reference sequence). CDR3 length equals 15 residues. The CDR3: CSARDRARFGQPQHF. CDR3 in DNA: TGCAGTGCTAGAGATCGGGCCAGGTTCGGGCAGCCCCAGCATTTT.

This clonotype turned up a few times. The chain is built from TRBV7-2 and TRBJ1-3, with D hard to call. The germline V and J ends were trimmed by 3 bases and 0 bases, with 9 bases remaining between them. Germline CDR1 is SGHTA and CDR2 is FQGNSA. This CDR3 has 15 amino acids. DNA of the CDR3: TGTGCCAGCAGCTTTAGGCAGATCTCTGGAAACACCATATATTTT. Translating it yields CASSFRQISGNTIYF.

This clonotype has more than one count but fewer than ten. The chain combines TRBV7-2 with TRBJ2-5; tentatively, D is TRBD1 (5 bases). In germline, CDR1 is SGHTA, CDR2 FQGNSA. Trimming left V 1 base short and J 5 bases short, with 17 bases between. CDR3 size: 16 residues. The chain's CDR3 is CASSLGAGLSTETQYF. DNA for the CDR3: TGTGCCAGCAGCTTAGGGGCAGGGTTGAGTACGGAGACCCAGTACTTC. The whole variable domain, remainder taken from reference TRBV7-2 and TRBJ2-5, is GAGVSQSPSNKVTEKGKDVELRCDPISGHTALYWYRQSLGQGLEFLIYFQGNSAPDKSGLPSDRFSAERTGGSVSTLTIQRTQQEDSAVYLCASSLGAGLSTETQYFGPGTRLLVL.